A single sample is the source of the 21 T cell receptor beta chains below, sequenced in a study of cytomegalovirus exposure and HLA in healthy donors. Both 60 Vbeta primers and 13 Jbeta primers went into the PCR. Sequenced by immunoSEQ multiplex PCR; TCRdb stores in-frame clones only, minus some. The sample carries approximately 250,000 clones, roughly 85% recorded once. The sample consisted of PBMCs. All receptors derive from a girl aged 2 to 9 in good health and CMV-seronegative.

The genes are TRBV5-1 and TRBJ1-1; D uncertain. From germline, CDR1 is SGHRS and CDR2 YFSETQ. Trimming took off 0 bases at V and 4 bases at J, with 10 bases between the two ends. This CDR3 region has 14 residues. CDR3 protein: CASSLAREATEAFF. The CDR3 region has the DNA TGCGCCAGCAGCTTGGCCAGAGAGGCCACTGAAGCTTTCTTT.

The rearrangement links TRBV5-4 to TRBJ1-1, with TRBD1 as a possible D gene (5 bases). V shed 5 bases and J shed 4 bases, with 12 bases lying between them. CDR3 length: 13 amino acids. Germline V CDR1 and CDR2: SGHNT, YYREEE (reference sequence). CDR3: CASRVGGSTEAFF. The CDR3 DNA sequence: TGTGCCAGCAGGGTGGGGGGTTCCACTGAAGCTTTCTTT.

The chain combines TRBV4-2 with TRBJ2-2, with D perhaps matching TRBD1 (5 bases). The CDR3 has 17 residues. The V end lost 1 base, the J end lost 0 bases, and 12 bases lay between the germline ends. CDR1 is LGHNA, CDR2 YNFKEQ, per germline. The CDR3 loop reads CASSQGGIGANTGELFF. CDR3 in DNA: TGTGCCAGCAGCCAAGGCGGCATAGGGGCGAACACCGGGGAGCTGTTTTTT.

V usage is TRBV25-1 and J usage is TRBJ1-4; TRBD1 aligns across 7 bases. This CDR3 comprises 15 residues. Germline-derived CDR1 and CDR2 are MGHDK and SYGVNS. With 4 bases clipped from V and 8 bases from J, the junction kept 10 bases outside the gene matches. The CDR3 region has the DNA TGTGCCAGCAGTGCCGACAGGGCAGGTCGGGAAAAACTGTTTTTT. Its protein product is CASSADRAGREKLFF.

The V and J genes are TRBV11-2 and TRBJ2-5, with D hard to call. The CDR3 consists of 15 residues. Deletions cut 1 base from V and 1 base from J, with 10 bases between. Germline V gene lookup returns CDR1 SGHAT and CDR2 FQNNGV. The CDR3 loop reads CASSLGGTPQETQYF. CDR3 DNA sequence: TGTGCCAGCAGCTTAGGCGGAACCCCCCAAGAGACCCAGTACTTC.

This sequence joins TRBV18 and TRBJ1-5; D possibly corresponds to TRBD1 (5 bases). The V end was cut by 3 bases, the J end by 5 bases, with 11 bases between. The CDR3 has 14 residues. CDR1 is KGHSH, CDR2 LQKENI, per germline. The CDR3 region is CASSPRRVDQPQHF. As DNA, the CDR3 is TGTGCCAGCTCACCTCGCAGGGTGGATCAGCCCCAGCATTTT.

The chain has TRBV11-3 and TRBJ2-1; 9 bases match TRBD2. The ends lost 1 base at V and 9 bases at J; junction bases unmatched: 16. Germline V gene lookup returns CDR1 SGHNT and CDR2 YENEEA. The CDR3 length is 18 residues. This CDR3 is CASSLGDYLAGSIVEQFF. In DNA form, the CDR3 reads TGTGCCAGCAGCTTAGGTGACTACCTAGCGGGGTCGATAGTTGAGCAGTTCTTC.

This chain joins TRBV15 and TRBJ2-1; TRBD1 matches 8 bases. Germline V lookup: CDR1 LNHNV, CDR2 YYDKDF (reference sequence). The CDR3 extends over 15 amino acids. V lost 2 bases and J lost 5; bases outside the gene matches: 5. CDR3 in amino acids: CATSRTTGGHNEQFF. The CDR3 coding sequence is TGTGCCACCAGCAGAACTACAGGGGGTCACAATGAGCAGTTCTTC.

The rearrangement uses TRBV27 and TRBJ2-3; 7 nucleotides agree with TRBD2. The J segment lost 4 bases and the V segment lost 7 bases, leaving 14 bases of the junction unmatched. There are 16 residues in the CDR3. The V gene's germline CDR1 is MNHEY and CDR2 SMNVEV (reference sequence). Written as DNA, the CDR3 is TGTGCCAGCACGTCTACCGGGAGGTTACGTGCAGATACGCAGTATTTT. Protein sequence: CASTSTGRLRADTQYF.

The J gene is TRBJ1-6, the V gene TRBV5-1; 9 positions agree with TRBD1. V was pared by 4 bases and J by 7 bases, with 3 bases of the junction left unmatched. CDR1 SGHRS and CDR2 YFSETQ come from the germline V gene. The length of the CDR3 is 14 residues. The CDR3 coding sequence is TGCGCCAGCAGCGGGGACAGGGAAAATTCACCCCTCCACTTT. Its protein is CASSGDRENSPLHF.

This chain connects TRBV2 to TRBJ2-1; a possible D gene is TRBD1 (5 bases). Looked up from germline, CDR1 is SNHLY and CDR2 is FYNNEI. The CDR3 has 15 amino acids. The V end was cut by 5 bases, the J end by 6 bases, with 17 bases between. The CDR3 loop is CASSTQATGVNEQFF. The CDR3, as DNA: TGTGCCAGCAGTACACAGGCCACTGGGGTCAATGAGCAGTTCTTC.

V and J are TRBV7-9 and TRBJ1-1, with 8 bases lining up with TRBD1. The V segment lost 5 bases and the J segment 0 bases; nucleotides outside the gene matches: 5. CDR1 is SEHNR and CDR2 is FQNEAQ in the germline V gene (reference sequence). The CDR3 has 15 amino acids. The CDR3 spells CASSRGDRLNTEAFF. CDR3 DNA: TGTGCCAGCAGCCGAGGGGACAGGTTGAACACTGAAGCTTTCTTT.

This clone appeared once. This sample includes further DNA sequences coding for the same CDR3. The chain combines TRBV7-9 with TRBJ2-3, with 8 positions matching TRBD1. The V gene end was trimmed by 4 bases and the J gene end by 2 bases; junction bases not matched to a gene: 2. CDR3 length equals 14 residues. The germline CDR1 and CDR2 sequences are SEHNR and FQNEAQ (reference sequence). CDR3 coding DNA: TGTGCCAGCAGCTGGACAGGGTACACAGATACGCAGTATTTT. Translated: CASSWTGYTDTQYF.

The CDR3 region is CSVVGRGRHQETQYF. In nucleotides, the CDR3 is TGCAGCGTTGTAGGCAGGGGGCGGCACCAAGAGACCCAGTACTTC. The chain uses TRBV29-1 and TRBJ2-5; 8 nucleotides align to TRBD1. J was trimmed by 0 bases and V by 4 bases; bases with no gene match: 7. This CDR3 region has 15 residues. Germline V lookup: CDR1 SQVTM, CDR2 ANQGSEA.

This chain connects TRBV7-9 to TRBJ2-5, with TRBD1 matching over 9 bases. The germline V gene has CDR1 SEHNR and CDR2 FQNEAQ (reference sequence). V lost 5 bases to trimming and J lost 5 bases; unmatched junction nucleotides: 12. The CDR3 has 16 residues. CDR3 sequence (DNA): TGTGCCAGCAGCCCACGCCGGGACAGGGTGTGGGAGACCCAGTACTTC. Its protein product is CASSPRRDRVWETQYF.

J is TRBJ1-2 and V is TRBV19; no clear D gene. V lost 5 bases, J lost 8 bases, and 21 bases lay in between. CDR1 is LNHDA and CDR2 is SQIVND in the germline V gene (reference sequence). The CDR3 has 15 amino acids. CDR3 nucleotide sequence: TGTGCCAGTAGTTTTTCAACTCAGGTGTTCTCGGGCTACACCTTC. This gives the protein CASSFSTQVFSGYTF. The full variable domain, in which reference TRBV19 and TRBJ1-2 provide the parts outside the CDR3, is DGGITQSPKYLFRKEGQNVTLSCEQNLNHDAMYWYRQDPGQGLRLIYYSQIVNDFQKGDIAEGYSVSREKKESFPLTVTSAQKNPTAFYLCASSFSTQVFSGYTFGSGTRLTVV.

The genes are TRBV6-4 and TRBJ2-7; 13 positions match TRBD2. V was pared by 8 bases and J by 1 base, with 14 bases of the junction left unmatched. This CDR3 contains 18 residues. Germline CDR1 is MRHNA and CDR2 is SNTAGT. The CDR3 reads CASPGGGTSGEHSYEQYF. CDR3 DNA: TGTGCCAGCCCCGGGGGTGGGACTAGCGGGGAACATTCCTACGAGCAGTACTTC.

The V call is TRBV18, the J call TRBJ2-5; 8 bases agree with TRBD1. Germline CDR1 reads KGHSH; CDR2 reads LQKENI. The junction had 8 bases not matched to a gene; V was cut back by 10 bases and J by 4 bases. CDR3 length: 13 amino acids. CDR3 region: CATLKQGGETQYF. CDR3 nucleotide sequence: TGTGCCACCCTAAAACAGGGGGGAGAGACCCAGTACTTC.

This clone was seen once. The V gene is TRBV15, the J gene TRBJ2-7, with TRBD1 matching 8 bases. This CDR3 region has 15 residues. V shed 1 base and J 2 bases; nucleotides not matched to a gene: 4. Germline assignment: CDR1 LNHNV and CDR2 YYDKDF (reference sequence). The CDR3 here is CATSRGPGQAYEQYF. The CDR3 region has the DNA TGTGCCACCAGCAGAGGTCCGGGACAGGCCTACGAGCAGTACTTC.

CDR3 region: CASSSDRGNTEAFF. In nucleotides, the CDR3 is TGTGCCAGCAGTAGTGACAGGGGGAACACTGAAGCTTTCTTT. The chain uses TRBV6-1 and TRBJ1-1; 8 bases line up with TRBD1. Germline-derived CDR1 and CDR2 are MNHNS and SASEGT. Trimming took 5 bases from V and 1 from J; bases not matched to a gene: 3. The CDR3 sequence is 14 residues long.

The V gene is TRBV2, the J gene TRBJ1-4, with D maybe TRBD1 (5 bases). Looked up from germline, CDR1 is SNHLY and CDR2 is FYNNEI. The CDR3 is 13 residues long. The V gene lost 11 bases and the J gene lost 5 bases, with 15 bases spanning the gap. In DNA, the CDR3 is TGTGCCGGGGCAGTGGCAGGGAATGAAAAACTGTTTTTT. Protein product: CAGAVAGNEKLFF.